Following are 18 T cell receptor beta chains from one sample sequenced in a study of blood T cells in healthy people across ages. A J-beta primer mix and a sample-barcoded 5' primer were used in a second PCR of about 6 to 12 cycles. TCRdb recomputed calls from the 5' RACE reads with MiXCR, one row per CDR3 protein. The repertoire holds 550,000 to 700,000 distinct CDR3 sequences, with 27% as singletons. The specimen was blood. The receptors here all came from a woman in her seventies in good health.

Only a few counts were recorded for this clonotype. CDR3 sequence reads: CASSLWTGTEAFF. CDR3 nucleotide sequence: TGTGCCAGCAGCTTGTGGACTGGCACTGAAGCTTTCTTT. V gene TRBV5-5 combines with J gene TRBJ1-1; D remains ambiguous. The CDR3 contains 13 residues. Germline-derived CDR1 and CDR2 are SGHKS and YYEKEE (reference sequence). V lost 1 base, J lost 4 bases, and 8 bases lay in between.

There are a few counts of this clonotype. This sequence joins TRBV27 and TRBJ2-5, with D uncertain. The J call is doubtful: the DNA matches TRBJ2-7 better. CDR3 length: 12 amino acids. CDR1 and CDR2 from the germline V gene are MNHEY and SMNVEV (reference sequence). CDR3 DNA: TGTGCCAGCAGGGTTTACCCACACGAGCAGTACTTC. Its translation: CASRVYPHEQYF.

V gene TRBV7-2 combines with J gene TRBJ2-5, with 8 positions matching TRBD1. Germline CDR1 is SGHTA and CDR2 is FQGNSA. The length of the CDR3 is 14 residues. V lost 10 bases and J lost 4; bases outside the gene matches: 11. The CDR3, as DNA: TGTGCCACCAGTAGACAGGGGACCCCAGAGACCCAGTACTTC. It encodes CATSRQGTPETQYF. The whole variable domain, remainder taken from reference TRBV7-2 and TRBJ2-5, is GAGVSQSPSNKVTEKGKDVELRCDPISGHTALYWYRQSLGQGLEFLIYFQGNSAPDKSGLPSDRFSAERTGGSVSTLTIQRTQQEDSAVYLCATSRQGTPETQYFGPGTRLLVL.

This clonotype was seen a handful of times. The V gene is TRBV7-9, the J gene TRBJ2-7, with D perhaps TRBD1 (6 bases). This CDR3 is built from 14 residues. CDR1 SEHNR and CDR2 FQNEAQ come from the germline V gene (reference sequence). The V end lost 5 bases, the J end lost 5 bases, and 16 bases lay between the germline ends. The CDR3 loop reads CASSPTGSSNEQYF. The CDR3 nucleotides are TGTGCCAGCAGCCCCACAGGGTCGTCCAACGAGCAGTACTTC.

The chain is built from TRBV29-1 and TRBJ1-2; 7 positions agree with TRBD1. After removal of 7 bases from V and 8 bases from J, the junction contained 13 bases not matched to a gene. Germline V gene data show CDR1 as SQVTM and CDR2 as ANQGSEA. This CDR3 spans 13 amino acids. The CDR3 is CSAGQERTGGYTF. The CDR3 nucleotides are TGCAGCGCCGGACAGGAGCGAACGGGAGGCTACACCTTC.

The chain combines TRBV20-1 with TRBJ2-6; 10 bases map to TRBD1. CDR3 length equals 17 residues. Germline CDR1 DFQATT, CDR2 SNEGSKA (reference sequence). V dropped 2 bases and J dropped 2; count of bases not matched to a gene: 6. The CDR3 sequence is CSARLSGQGTGANVLTF. CDR3 nucleotides: TGCAGTGCTAGACTCTCGGGACAGGGGACTGGGGCCAACGTCCTGACTTTC.

CDR3 in amino acids: CASSVQGGDGKLFF. The CDR3 DNA reads as TGTGCCAGCAGCGTACAGGGGGGAGATGGAAAACTGTTTTTT. This rearrangement joins TRBV25-1 to TRBJ1-4, with TRBD1 matching 8 bases. CDR3 length: 14 amino acids. V trimming: 6 bases; J trimming: 10 bases; junction bases outside the gene matches: 10. Germline assignment: CDR1 MGHDK and CDR2 SYGVNS.

The CDR3 loop is CASSRDRDDNEQFF. The CDR3 coding sequence is TGTGCCAGCAGCCGGGACAGGGACGACAATGAGCAGTTCTTC. The V and J genes are TRBV6-2 or TRBV6-3 and TRBJ2-1, with 9 bases identical to TRBD1. Unmatched junction bases numbered 5, after V lost 6 bases and J lost 5 bases. CDR1 is MNHEY and CDR2 is SVGEGT in the germline V gene. CDR3 length: 14 amino acids.

The genes are TRBV9 and TRBJ2-3; weak D call: TRBD2 (6 bases). V gave up 0 bases and J gave up 4 bases, with 9 bases separating them. Germline CDR1 SGDLS, CDR2 YYNGEE. The CDR3 spans 14 residues. The CDR3 region is CASSVDGGSDTQYF. CDR3 DNA sequence: TGTGCCAGCAGCGTAGACGGGGGTTCAGATACGCAGTATTTT.

The genes are TRBV14 and TRBJ1-2; D gene unclear. Deletions cut 4 bases from V and 10 bases from J, with 13 bases between. CDR3 size: 12 residues. Germline CDR1 reads SGHDN; CDR2 reads FVKESK. CDR3 protein: CASSPGRVVYTF. In DNA form, the CDR3 reads TGTGCCAGCAGCCCAGGAAGGGTCGTCTACACCTTC.

There are a few counts of this clonotype. The gene calls are TRBV7-8 and TRBJ1-1; D may be TRBD1 (5 bases). This CDR3 is 15 amino acids long. Germline lookup yields CDR1 SGHVS and CDR2 FQNEAQ. V gave up 6 bases and J gave up 0 bases, with 14 bases separating them. CDR3 in amino acids: CASRGESNMNTEAFF. The DNA of the CDR3 is TGTGCCAGCAGAGGGGAGTCTAATATGAACACTGAAGCTTTCTTT.

On this clonotype itself: This sequence may be a read error, since a much larger clone differs from it by one base. The chain joins TRBV14 to TRBJ2-1; tentatively, D is TRBD1 (5 bases). Germline assignment: CDR1 SGHDN and CDR2 FVKESK. The CDR3 is 16 residues long. The CDR3 nucleotides are TGTGCCAGCAGCCAAGATATAGGGGTATCCTACAATGAGCGGTTCTTC. Translation: CASSQDIGVSYNERFF.

This clonotype was observed a handful of times. This chain links TRBV4-2 with TRBJ1-3; TRBD1 is a possible D gene (6 bases). Germline values: CDR1 LGHNA, CDR2 YNFKEQ. The length of the CDR3 is 17 residues. Deletions cut 0 bases from V and 0 bases from J, with 12 bases between. CDR3 region: CASSQDSTGPSGNTIYF. CDR3 DNA: TGTGCCAGCAGCCAAGATTCTACAGGGCCCTCTGGAAACACCATATATTTT.

This rearrangement joins TRBV9 to TRBJ1-6; D is ambiguous. CDR1 SGDLS and CDR2 YYNGEE come from the germline V gene. This CDR3 has 13 amino acids. Deletions cut 2 bases from V and 7 bases from J, with 7 bases between. The CDR3 region is CASSVGQNSPLHF. CDR3 in DNA: TGTGCCAGCAGCGTGGGCCAGAATTCACCCCTCCACTTT.

The rearrangement uses TRBV6-6 and TRBJ2-7; the D gene is possibly TRBD2 (5 bases). Germline-derived CDR1 and CDR2 are MNHNY and SVGAGI (reference sequence). The CDR3 is 14 amino acids. V lost 0 bases, J lost 3 bases, and 9 bases lay in between. DNA for the CDR3: TGTGCCAGCAGTTACTCTGTGGGGAGCTACGAGCAGTACTTC. It translates to CASSYSVGSYEQYF.

This clonotype turned up a few times. J is TRBJ2-3 and V is TRBV24-1; TRBD1 aligns across 7 bases. The CDR3 is 16 amino acids. The germline gives CDR1 KGHDR, CDR2 SFDVKD. The V and J ends lost 2 bases and 6 bases, in that order; junction bases with no gene match: 10. This CDR3 is CATSDSSKGARDTQYF. CDR3 DNA: TGTGCCACCAGTGATTCTTCGAAGGGGGCGCGTGATACGCAGTATTTT.

A note on this clonotype: A much larger clonotype is one base distant, so this may be a read error. The J gene is TRBJ1-3, the V gene TRBV4-3; D not certain. Looked up from germline, CDR1 is LGHNA and CDR2 is YSLEER. The CDR3 runs to 14 residues. The CDR3 spells CVSSQEAGGNTIYF. CDR3 DNA sequence: TGCGTCAGCAGCCAAGAGGCCGGGGGAAACACCATATATTTT.

Notes on this clonotype: The junction does not match germline at one end; this may be a read error. This chain uses TRBV20-1 with TRBJ2-7; D is uncertain. The CDR3 extends over 12 amino acids. The germline CDR1 and CDR2 sequences are DFQATT and SNEGSKA (reference sequence). In DNA, the CDR3 is TGCAGTGCTAGTTACAGTGGATACGAGCAGTCCTTC. It yields the protein CSASYSGYEQSF.